These 21 T cell receptor beta chains were all obtained from the same sample, sequenced in a study of CXCR3-negative and CXCR3-positive naive CD8 T cells (dated by TCRdb to between 2017 and 2020). Sequenced using a NextSeq 550. The Human TCR Profiling Kit (MiLaboratory) was used to make UMI-labeled 5' RACE TRB cDNA libraries. One entry per CDR3 protein sequence results from the TCRdb reprocessing of the reads, with DNA left out. The sample table records roughly 4,200 distinct CDR3 sequences. The ten largest clonotypes hold 1.5% to 2.5% of the sample. The sequenced sample consisted of naive CXCR3- CD8+ T cells from blood. In the paper's terms, the cell subset or site label means: CD45RO-CCR7+CD27+CD95- naive CD8+ T cells lacking CXCR3 (TNR3-). These receptors were collected from a human donor in good health. Some clones in this sample may be carry-over from other donors' samples.

Its frequency marks this clonotype as medium-sized (0.01 to 0.1%). The V gene is TRBV19, the J gene TRBJ1-1. This CDR3 has 13 residues. CDR1 is LNHDA, CDR2 SQIVND, per germline (reference sequence). The CDR3 protein is CASSMLSNTEAFF.

This clonotype shows up as medium-sized by frequency. The chain carries TRBV12-3 or TRBV12-4 and TRBJ1-5; TCRdb's D call of TRBD1 is untestable without DNA. The CDR3 covers 13 residues. CDR3 residues: CASSWTGNQPQHF.

This clonotype is classed as medium-sized by frequency. V usage is TRBV19 and J usage is TRBJ2-7; as DNA is missing, the TRBD2 call by TCRdb cannot be tested. The CDR3 consists of 13 residues. CDR1 LNHDA and CDR2 SQIVND come from the germline V gene (reference sequence). The CDR3 reads CASSIPGSDEQYF.

This clonotype ranks as medium-sized in terms of frequency. The chain combines TRBV3-1 with TRBJ2-1. CDR1 is LGHDT and CDR2 is YNNKEL in the germline V gene (reference sequence). This CDR3 is 12 amino acids long. The CDR3 here is CASSLSPDEQFF.

This clonotype is called medium-sized based on its frequency. The genes are TRBV7-2 and TRBJ2-5. The CDR3 is 14 residues long. Germline V lookup: CDR1 SGHTA, CDR2 FQGNSA. This CDR3 is CASSFGVFQETQYF.

This clonotype counts as medium-sized by frequency. V and J are TRBV14 and TRBJ2-1. Germline CDR1 and CDR2: SGHDN and FVKESK. The CDR3 is 15 amino acids. The CDR3 here is CASSQVASAHNEQFF.

This clonotype is called medium-sized based on its frequency. The chain links TRBV21-1 to TRBJ2-3; TCRdb calls TRBD1, which cannot be checked without DNA. TRBV21-1 is a listed pseudogene. This CDR3 has 20 residues. The CDR3 loop reads CASSKRSGIIQGRSTDTQYF.

Judged by frequency, this clonotype is medium-sized. The gene calls are TRBV6-2 or TRBV6-3 and TRBJ2-3; TCRdb's D gene call, TRBD2, goes unchecked for lack of DNA. The CDR3 runs 17 residues. Germline V CDR1 and CDR2: MNHEY, SVGEGT. CDR3 sequence: CASSYPTSGGEIDTQYF.

The V call is TRBV5-1, the J call TRBJ2-6. In germline, CDR1 is SGHRS, CDR2 YFSETQ. The CDR3 totals 15 residues. The CDR3: CASSIGPSGANVLTF.

The rearrangement links TRBV7-9 to TRBJ1-2; the TRBD1 assignment by TCRdb is unverifiable without DNA. Per germline, CDR1 SEHNR and CDR2 FQNEAQ (reference sequence). The CDR3 is 18 amino acids. CDR3 protein: CASSLDGTGQLLPYGYTF.

Its frequency marks this clonotype as medium-sized. V is TRBV19 and J is TRBJ2-2; the D gene TCRdb calls, TRBD2, cannot be checked with no DNA. The CDR3 is 16 amino acids. Germline CDR1 and CDR2: LNHDA and SQIVND (reference sequence). The CDR3 sequence: CASQTSGSRGTGELFF.

In terms of frequency, this clonotype is medium-sized. The rearrangement joins TRBV3-1 to TRBJ2-1. Germline values: CDR1 LGHDT, CDR2 YNNKEL (reference sequence). This CDR3 region has 12 residues. The CDR3 spells CAISNHNDEQFF.

The V gene is TRBV19, the J gene TRBJ1-5. The CDR3 runs to 15 residues. Germline V CDR1 and CDR2: LNHDA, SQIVND (reference sequence). The chain's CDR3 is CASSIGRSSNQPQHF.

The V gene is TRBV29-1, the J gene TRBJ1-2. This CDR3 comprises 13 residues. Germline V gives CDR1 SQVTM, CDR2 ANQGSEA. The CDR3: CSVEAGPDYGYTF.

Frequency places this clonotype as medium-sized. This chain links TRBV4-1 with TRBJ1-6; TCRdb indicates TRBD1, and absent DNA this call remains unverified. This CDR3 is 19 amino acids long. Germline CDR1 and CDR2: MGHRA and YSYEKL. The CDR3 protein is CASSQDPNQGGFYNSPLHF.

This clonotype is labeled medium-sized based on frequency. This chain connects TRBV13 to TRBJ2-4; TCRdb gives TRBD2 as the D gene, but with no DNA this cannot be confirmed. This CDR3 has 14 amino acids. The germline V gene has CDR1 PRHDT and CDR2 FYEKMQ (reference sequence). CDR3 sequence: CASSDGTRGNIQYF.

Considering frequency, this clonotype is medium-sized. The chain carries TRBV29-1 and TRBJ2-1; TCRdb selects TRBD2, and the lack of DNA leaves this call unchecked. CDR3 length: 16 residues. Germline CDR1 is SQVTM and CDR2 is ANQGSEA. The CDR3 spells CSVEPSRDSPYNEQFF.

This clonotype is labeled medium-sized based on frequency. The V gene is TRBV4-2, the J gene TRBJ1-4; TCRdb calls TRBD1, which cannot be checked without DNA. Germline values: CDR1 LGHNA, CDR2 YNFKEQ. The CDR3 runs 16 residues. The chain's CDR3 is CASRKLQGATNEKLFF.

Measured by frequency, this clonotype is medium-sized (0.01 to 0.1%). This sequence joins TRBV9 and TRBJ2-7; checking the TCRdb D call of TRBD2 is not possible without DNA. There are 15 residues in the CDR3. Germline assignment: CDR1 SGDLS and CDR2 YYNGEE. CDR3 sequence reads: CASSAGVSGAYEQYF. Drawing the rest from reference TRBV9 and TRBJ2-7, the complete variable domain is DSGVTQTPKHLITATGQRVTLRCSPRSGDLSVYWYQQSLDQGLQFLIQYYNGEERAKGNILERFSAQQFPDLHSELNLSSLELGDSALYFCASSAGVSGAYEQYFGPGTRLTVT.

This chain links TRBV15 with TRBJ2-7; absent DNA, TCRdb's TRBD2 call cannot be checked. Germline CDR1 is LNHNV and CDR2 is YYDKDF (reference sequence). The CDR3 has 14 residues. This CDR3 is CATSRESGGYEQYF.

This chain uses TRBV6-2 or TRBV6-3 with TRBJ2-3; TCRdb names TRBD1, which stays unverified in the absence of DNA. Germline assignment: CDR1 MNHEY and CDR2 SVGEGT. This CDR3 has 16 amino acids. CDR3 residues: CASSDIRGELTDTQYF.